The rows below give T cell receptor beta chains drawn from one sample of a study of T cell responses to AZD1222 COVID-19 vaccine. Sequenced by immunoSEQ multiplex PCR; TCRdb stores in-frame clones only, minus some. The table has tens of thousands of clones, approximately 83% seen once. The specimen was peripheral blood, collected 28 days after the second AZD1222 dose. The receptor source for this set is an adult who received the AZD1222 COVID-19 vaccine. CDR3s include the opening cysteine and the closing phenylalanine or tryptophan. A D gene is named only where the DNA matches it firmly. Clone size is shown for a subset of rows, as once, few, many or a class of expanded clone.

>-|TRBV12-3/TRBV12-4|-|TRBJ2-7
TGTGCCAGCAGTTTAAATGCCTACGAGCAGTACTTC
CASSLNAYEQYF
>-|TRBV7-2|-|TRBJ1-5
TGTGCCAGCAGCTTAGGGGGGGATTACAGGGTTCAGCCCCAGCATTTT
CASSLGGDYRVQPQHF
>-|TRBV30|-|TRBJ1-1
TGTGCCTGGAGTCCGACTGAGAACACTGAAGCTTTCTTT
CAWSPTENTEAFF
>-|TRBV19|-|TRBJ1-5
TGTGCCAGTAGTATTGGGGAGGATAGCAATCAGCCCCAGCATTTT
CASSIGEDSNQPQHF
>-|TRBV18|TRBD2|TRBJ2-7
TGTGCCAGCTCACCCGGGCGGCCTAGCGGGCACCTGCGTACCTACGAGCAGTACTTC
CASSPGRPSGHLRTYEQYF
>-|TRBV12-3/TRBV12-4|TRBD1|TRBJ1-5
TGTGCCAGCGGAGGGACAGGCAATCAGCCCCAGCATTTT
CASGGTGNQPQHF
>-|TRBV5-1|-|TRBJ2-7
TGCGCCAGCAGCCCCACGACACCGCCCTACGAGCAGTACTTC
CASSPTTPPYEQYF
>-|TRBV9|-|TRBJ1-6
TGTGCCAGCAGCGTGCAACAGGGAAAAGGTAATTCACCCCTCCACTTT
CASSVQQGKGNSPLHF
>-|TRBV10-1|TRBD1|TRBJ2-5
TGCGCCAGCAGTGAGGTGGGACAGGCGGAGACCCAGTACTTC
CASSEVGQAETQYF
>-|TRBV7-2|-|TRBJ1-4
TGTGCCAGCAGCTACAGGGCCTACAGTGAAAAACTGTTTTTT
CASSYRAYSEKLFF
>few|TRBV9|-|TRBJ1-6
TGTGCCAGCAGCGTAGCGGATACGCGTTCACCCCTCCACTTT
CASSVADTRSPLHF
>-|TRBV14|-|TRBJ1-3
TGTGCCAGCAGCCAAGCTATTGGAAACACCATATATTTT
CASSQAIGNTIYF
>-|TRBV29-1|-|TRBJ2-7
TGCAGCGTCGGGACAATGACTACGGGGCAGTACTTC
CSVGTMTTGQYF
>-|TRBV11-2|-|TRBJ2-5
TGTGCCAGCGCTCAGGGATACGGGGAGACCCAGTACTTC
CASAQGYGETQYF
>-|TRBV5-6|-|TRBJ1-2
TGTGCCAGCAGCTTAATGGCGGACCCCCGGGGCACCTTC
CASSLMADPRGTF
>-|TRBV10-2|TRBD2|TRBJ2-3
TGCGCCAGCAGAACCATCGCACTAGCGGGGGGGCCCCCAGATACGCAGTATTTT
CASRTIALAGGPPDTQYF
>-|TRBV12-3/TRBV12-4|-|TRBJ1-1
TGTGCCAGCATTTTAACAGTGGGAACTGAAGCTTTCTTT
CASILTVGTEAFF
>large|TRBV13|-|TRBJ2-1
TGTGCCAGCAGCTTAGCAGACAATGAGCAGTTCTTC
CASSLADNEQFF
>-|TRBV27|TRBD1|TRBJ2-7
TGTGCCAGCAGTTTTACCCGGGACAGGGGCAACGAGCAGTACTTC
CASSFTRDRGNEQYF
>-|TRBV28|TRBD2|TRBJ2-1
TGTGCCAGCAGTTCCTTTACCGGGACGGGGGGATTCTTC
CASSSFTGTGGFF
>-|TRBV28|TRBD2|TRBJ2-3
TGTGCCAGCAGTTGGAGCGGGGTCACAGATACGCAGTATTTT
CASSWSGVTDTQYF
>-|TRBV5-4|-|TRBJ2-1
TGTGCCAGCAGCTTGGCCGGTGGGGGGGCCAAGAATGAGCAGTTCTTC
CASSLAGGGAKNEQFF
>-|TRBV12-3/TRBV12-4|TRBD1|TRBJ2-7
TGTGCCAGCACCCGGGACAGCTACGAGCAGTACTTC
CASTRDSYEQYF
>-|TRBV5-6|-|TRBJ2-2
TGTGCCAGCAGCTTTCCCCCATCCTTACTAGCTGCCCCCGGGGAGCTGTTTTTT
CASSFPPSLLAAPGELFF
>-|TRBV7-8|-|TRBJ2-5
TGTGCCAGCAGCTTAGCGGTTCGGAAAGAGACCCAGTACTTC
CASSLAVRKETQYF
>-|TRBV28|-|TRBJ2-1
TGTGCCAGCAGTTTTATGGGGGTTCAGAACAATGAGCAGTTCTTC
CASSFMGVQNNEQFF
>-|TRBV5-1|-|TRBJ2-7
TGCGCCAGCAGTGGGGACTACGAGCAGTACTTC
CASSGDYEQYF
>-|TRBV7-6|-|TRBJ1-3
TGTGCCAGCAGCTTATCCGGGGTCTCTGGAAACACCATATATTTT
CASSLSGVSGNTIYF
>-|TRBV19|TRBD2|TRBJ2-1
TGTGCCAGTAGTATTAGTCTAGCGGGGGGTGATGAGCAGTTCTTC
CASSISLAGGDEQFF
>medium-sized|TRBV11-2|-|TRBJ2-5
TGTGCCAGCAGCTTAGACAGGCCCCCAGAGACCCAGTACTTC
CASSLDRPPETQYF
>-|TRBV2|TRBD1|TRBJ2-7
TGTGCCAGCAGTGAACTTGGGACAGGGACCGAGCAGTACTTC
CASSELGTGTEQYF
>-|TRBV10-3|-|TRBJ1-4
TGTGCCATCAGTGAGAGCCTAGGGAATGAAAAACTGTTTTTT
CAISESLGNEKLFF
>-|TRBV7-9|-|TRBJ2-3
TGTGCCAGCACCCTACGACTCGCAGCCGGCACAGATACGCAGTATTTT
CASTLRLAAGTDTQYF
>few|TRBV3-1/TRBV3-2|TRBD2|TRBJ2-7
TGTGCCAGCAGCCAAGACCTAGCGGGGCCTTCCTACGAGCAGTACTTC
CASSQDLAGPSYEQYF
>-|TRBV6-5|TRBD1|TRBJ1-2
TGTGCCAGCAGAACCCCGGGACAGGGTATCTATGGCTACACCTTC
CASRTPGQGIYGYTF
>-|TRBV19|-|TRBJ1-1
TGTGCCAGTAGTATCCCTGGGCCCACTGAAGCTTTCTTT
CASSIPGPTEAFF
>-|TRBV19|-|TRBJ2-5
TGTGCCAGTAGTATAGGTAGCGGCCAGACCCAGTACTTC
CASSIGSGQTQYF
>-|TRBV28|-|TRBJ1-1
TGTGCCAGCAGTTTACGACTTGAAGCTTTCTTT
CASSLRLEAFF
>-|TRBV20-1|TRBD1|TRBJ1-5
TGCAGTGCGAGTCAGGGGGCGCAGGTCAATCAGCCCCAGCATTTT
CSASQGAQVNQPQHF
>-|TRBV21-1|-|TRBJ2-1
TGTGCCAGCAGCGAAGGGACCTTCGTTGAGCAGTTCTTC
CASSEGTFVEQFF
>-|TRBV2|-|TRBJ2-5
TGTGCCAGCAGTGACTCAGCGGTCCAAGAGACCCAGTACTTC
CASSDSAVQETQYF
>-|TRBV19|-|TRBJ1-5
TGTGCCAGTAGTATGGGGCAGGGAGTGAGCAATCAGCCCCAGCATTTT
CASSMGQGVSNQPQHF
>-|TRBV19|-|TRBJ1-5
TGTGCCAGTAGTATCGGAGAGGCAGGCCTGCCGGGGAATCAGCCCCAGCATTTT
CASSIGEAGLPGNQPQHF